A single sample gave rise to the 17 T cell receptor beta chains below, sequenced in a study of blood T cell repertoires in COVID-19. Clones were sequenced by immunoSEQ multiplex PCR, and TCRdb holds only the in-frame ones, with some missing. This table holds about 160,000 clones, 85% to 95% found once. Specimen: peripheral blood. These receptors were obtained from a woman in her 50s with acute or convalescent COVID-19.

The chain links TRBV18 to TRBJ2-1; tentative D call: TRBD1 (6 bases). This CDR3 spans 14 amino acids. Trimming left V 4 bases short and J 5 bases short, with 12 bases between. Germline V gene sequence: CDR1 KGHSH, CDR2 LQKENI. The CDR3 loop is CASSLGTQDNEQFF. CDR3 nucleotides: TGTGCCAGCTCACTCGGGACACAGGACAATGAGCAGTTCTTC.

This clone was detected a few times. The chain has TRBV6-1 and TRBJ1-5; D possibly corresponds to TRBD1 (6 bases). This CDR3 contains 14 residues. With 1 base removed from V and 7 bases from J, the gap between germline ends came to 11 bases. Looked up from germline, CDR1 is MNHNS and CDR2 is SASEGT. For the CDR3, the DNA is TGTGCCAGCAGTGAAGGTTTCAGGGGACAGCCCCAGCATTTT. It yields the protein CASSEGFRGQPQHF.

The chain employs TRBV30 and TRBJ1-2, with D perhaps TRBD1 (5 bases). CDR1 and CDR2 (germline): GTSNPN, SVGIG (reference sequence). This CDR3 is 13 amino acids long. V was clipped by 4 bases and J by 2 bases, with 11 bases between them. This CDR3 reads CAWMQTANYGYTF. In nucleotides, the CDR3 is TGTGCCTGGATGCAGACAGCCAACTATGGCTACACCTTC.

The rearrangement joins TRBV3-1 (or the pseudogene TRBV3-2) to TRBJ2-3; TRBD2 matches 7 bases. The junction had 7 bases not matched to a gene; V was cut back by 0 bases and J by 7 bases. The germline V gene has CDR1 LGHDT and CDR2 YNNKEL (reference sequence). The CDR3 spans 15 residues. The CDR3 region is CASSQDGGDWNTQYF. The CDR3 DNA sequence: TGTGCCAGCAGCCAAGATGGGGGGGATTGGAATACGCAGTATTTT.

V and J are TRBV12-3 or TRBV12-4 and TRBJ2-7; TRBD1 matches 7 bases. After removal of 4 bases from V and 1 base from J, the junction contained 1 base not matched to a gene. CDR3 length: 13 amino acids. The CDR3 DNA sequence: TGTGCCAGCAGTTCGGGACAGTCCTACGAGCAGTACTTC. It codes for CASSSGQSYEQYF.

CDR3: CASSYDGRGRNEQFF. The CDR3 bases are TGTGCCAGCAGTTATGATGGCAGGGGGAGGAATGAGCAGTTCTTC. The chain links TRBV6-6 to TRBJ2-1, with D perhaps matching TRBD1 (7 bases). This CDR3 has 15 residues. With 3 bases removed from V and 7 bases from J, the gap between germline ends came to 16 bases. The germline V gene has CDR1 MNHNY and CDR2 SVGAGI (reference sequence).

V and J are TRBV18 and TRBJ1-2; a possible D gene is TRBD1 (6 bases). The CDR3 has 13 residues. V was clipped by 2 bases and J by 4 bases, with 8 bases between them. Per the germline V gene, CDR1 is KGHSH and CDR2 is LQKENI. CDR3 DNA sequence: TGTGCCAGCTCACCAACAGGGTCCTATGGCTACACCTTC. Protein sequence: CASSPTGSYGYTF.

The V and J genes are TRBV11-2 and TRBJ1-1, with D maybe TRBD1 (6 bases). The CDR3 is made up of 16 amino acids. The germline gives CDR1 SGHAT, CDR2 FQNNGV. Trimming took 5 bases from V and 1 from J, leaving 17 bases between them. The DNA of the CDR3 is TGTGCCAGCAGCCCCAGAGGTTACAGGGAGAACACTGAAGCTTTCTTT. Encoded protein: CASSPRGYRENTEAFF.

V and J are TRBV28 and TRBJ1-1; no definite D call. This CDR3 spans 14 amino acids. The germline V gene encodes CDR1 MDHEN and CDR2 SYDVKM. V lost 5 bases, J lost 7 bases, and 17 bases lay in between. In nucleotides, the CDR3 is TGTGCCAGCAGTACCTTCCGGGAGCGGCGTGAAGCTTTCTTT. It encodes CASSTFRERREAFF.

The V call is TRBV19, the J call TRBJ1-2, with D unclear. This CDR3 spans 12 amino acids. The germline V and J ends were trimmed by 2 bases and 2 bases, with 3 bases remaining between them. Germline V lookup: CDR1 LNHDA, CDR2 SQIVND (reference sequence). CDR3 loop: CASSILNYGYTF. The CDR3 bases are TGTGCCAGTAGTATATTAAACTATGGCTACACCTTC.

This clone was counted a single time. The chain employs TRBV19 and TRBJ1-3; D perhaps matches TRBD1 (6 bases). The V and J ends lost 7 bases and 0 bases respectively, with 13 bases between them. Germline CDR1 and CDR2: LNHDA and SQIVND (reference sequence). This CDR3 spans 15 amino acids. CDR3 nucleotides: TGTGCCAGTAATTTACAGGGCCTCTCTGGAAACACCATATATTTT. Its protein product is CASNLQGLSGNTIYF.

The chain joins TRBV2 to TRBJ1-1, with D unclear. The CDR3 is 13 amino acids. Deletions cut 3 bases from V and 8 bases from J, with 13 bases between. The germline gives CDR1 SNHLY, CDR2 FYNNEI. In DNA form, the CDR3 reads TGTGCCAGCAGTGATCCTTGGCAGGCCGAAGCTTTCTTT. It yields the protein CASSDPWQAEAFF.

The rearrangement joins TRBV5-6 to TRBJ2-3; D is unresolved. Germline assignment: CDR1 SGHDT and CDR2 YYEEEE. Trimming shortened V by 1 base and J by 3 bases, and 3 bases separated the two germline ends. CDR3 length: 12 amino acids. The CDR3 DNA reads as TGTGCCAGCAGCTTGCTGACAGATACGCAGTATTTT. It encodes CASSLLTDTQYF.

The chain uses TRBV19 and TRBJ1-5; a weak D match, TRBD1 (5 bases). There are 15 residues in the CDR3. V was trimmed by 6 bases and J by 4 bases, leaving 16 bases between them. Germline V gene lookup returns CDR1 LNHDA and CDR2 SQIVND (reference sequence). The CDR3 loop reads CASRPLGGFNQPQHF. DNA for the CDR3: TGTGCCAGTAGACCCTTGGGGGGGTTTAATCAGCCCCAGCATTTT. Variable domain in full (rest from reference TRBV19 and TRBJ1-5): DGGITQSPKYLFRKEGQNVTLSCEQNLNHDAMYWYRQDPGQGLRLIYYSQIVNDFQKGDIAEGYSVSREKKESFPLTVTSAQKNPTAFYLCASRPLGGFNQPQHFGDGTRLSIL.

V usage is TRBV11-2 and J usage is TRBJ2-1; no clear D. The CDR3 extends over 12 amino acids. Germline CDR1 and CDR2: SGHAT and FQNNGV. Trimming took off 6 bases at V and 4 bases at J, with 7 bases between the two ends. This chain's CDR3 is CASRAGYNEQFF. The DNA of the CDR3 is TGTGCCAGCAGGGCCGGGTACAATGAGCAGTTCTTC.

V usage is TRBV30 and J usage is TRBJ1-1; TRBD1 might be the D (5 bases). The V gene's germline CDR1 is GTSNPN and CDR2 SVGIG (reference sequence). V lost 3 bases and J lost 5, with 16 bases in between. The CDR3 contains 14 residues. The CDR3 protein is CAWSDGTLRTEAFF. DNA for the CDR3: TGTGCCTGGAGCGATGGGACTTTAAGGACTGAAGCTTTCTTT.

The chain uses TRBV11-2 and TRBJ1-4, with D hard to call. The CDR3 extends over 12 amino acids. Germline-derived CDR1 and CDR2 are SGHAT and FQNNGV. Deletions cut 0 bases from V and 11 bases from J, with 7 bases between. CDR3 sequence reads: CASSLEGSKLFF. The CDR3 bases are TGTGCCAGCAGCTTAGAAGGGAGCAAACTGTTTTTT.